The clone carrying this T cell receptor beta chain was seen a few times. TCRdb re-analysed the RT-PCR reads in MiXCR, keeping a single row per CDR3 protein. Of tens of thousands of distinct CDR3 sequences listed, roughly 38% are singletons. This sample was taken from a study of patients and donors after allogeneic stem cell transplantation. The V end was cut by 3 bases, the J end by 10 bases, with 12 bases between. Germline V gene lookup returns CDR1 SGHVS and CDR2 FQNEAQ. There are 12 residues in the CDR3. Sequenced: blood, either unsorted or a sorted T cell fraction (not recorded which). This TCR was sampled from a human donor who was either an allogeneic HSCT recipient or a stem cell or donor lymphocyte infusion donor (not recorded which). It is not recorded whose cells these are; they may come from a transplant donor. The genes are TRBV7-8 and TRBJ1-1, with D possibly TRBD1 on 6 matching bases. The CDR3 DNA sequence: TGTGCCAGCAGCTTTCCTCCGGGGGCAGCTTTCTTT. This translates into CASSFPPGAAFF. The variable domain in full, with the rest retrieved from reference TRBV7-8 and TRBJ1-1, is GAGVSQSPRYKVAKRGQDVALRCDPISGHVSLFWYQQALGQGPEFLTYFQNEAQLDKSGLPSDRFFAERPEGSVSTLKIQRTQQEDSAVYLCASSFPPGAAFFGQGTRLTVV.